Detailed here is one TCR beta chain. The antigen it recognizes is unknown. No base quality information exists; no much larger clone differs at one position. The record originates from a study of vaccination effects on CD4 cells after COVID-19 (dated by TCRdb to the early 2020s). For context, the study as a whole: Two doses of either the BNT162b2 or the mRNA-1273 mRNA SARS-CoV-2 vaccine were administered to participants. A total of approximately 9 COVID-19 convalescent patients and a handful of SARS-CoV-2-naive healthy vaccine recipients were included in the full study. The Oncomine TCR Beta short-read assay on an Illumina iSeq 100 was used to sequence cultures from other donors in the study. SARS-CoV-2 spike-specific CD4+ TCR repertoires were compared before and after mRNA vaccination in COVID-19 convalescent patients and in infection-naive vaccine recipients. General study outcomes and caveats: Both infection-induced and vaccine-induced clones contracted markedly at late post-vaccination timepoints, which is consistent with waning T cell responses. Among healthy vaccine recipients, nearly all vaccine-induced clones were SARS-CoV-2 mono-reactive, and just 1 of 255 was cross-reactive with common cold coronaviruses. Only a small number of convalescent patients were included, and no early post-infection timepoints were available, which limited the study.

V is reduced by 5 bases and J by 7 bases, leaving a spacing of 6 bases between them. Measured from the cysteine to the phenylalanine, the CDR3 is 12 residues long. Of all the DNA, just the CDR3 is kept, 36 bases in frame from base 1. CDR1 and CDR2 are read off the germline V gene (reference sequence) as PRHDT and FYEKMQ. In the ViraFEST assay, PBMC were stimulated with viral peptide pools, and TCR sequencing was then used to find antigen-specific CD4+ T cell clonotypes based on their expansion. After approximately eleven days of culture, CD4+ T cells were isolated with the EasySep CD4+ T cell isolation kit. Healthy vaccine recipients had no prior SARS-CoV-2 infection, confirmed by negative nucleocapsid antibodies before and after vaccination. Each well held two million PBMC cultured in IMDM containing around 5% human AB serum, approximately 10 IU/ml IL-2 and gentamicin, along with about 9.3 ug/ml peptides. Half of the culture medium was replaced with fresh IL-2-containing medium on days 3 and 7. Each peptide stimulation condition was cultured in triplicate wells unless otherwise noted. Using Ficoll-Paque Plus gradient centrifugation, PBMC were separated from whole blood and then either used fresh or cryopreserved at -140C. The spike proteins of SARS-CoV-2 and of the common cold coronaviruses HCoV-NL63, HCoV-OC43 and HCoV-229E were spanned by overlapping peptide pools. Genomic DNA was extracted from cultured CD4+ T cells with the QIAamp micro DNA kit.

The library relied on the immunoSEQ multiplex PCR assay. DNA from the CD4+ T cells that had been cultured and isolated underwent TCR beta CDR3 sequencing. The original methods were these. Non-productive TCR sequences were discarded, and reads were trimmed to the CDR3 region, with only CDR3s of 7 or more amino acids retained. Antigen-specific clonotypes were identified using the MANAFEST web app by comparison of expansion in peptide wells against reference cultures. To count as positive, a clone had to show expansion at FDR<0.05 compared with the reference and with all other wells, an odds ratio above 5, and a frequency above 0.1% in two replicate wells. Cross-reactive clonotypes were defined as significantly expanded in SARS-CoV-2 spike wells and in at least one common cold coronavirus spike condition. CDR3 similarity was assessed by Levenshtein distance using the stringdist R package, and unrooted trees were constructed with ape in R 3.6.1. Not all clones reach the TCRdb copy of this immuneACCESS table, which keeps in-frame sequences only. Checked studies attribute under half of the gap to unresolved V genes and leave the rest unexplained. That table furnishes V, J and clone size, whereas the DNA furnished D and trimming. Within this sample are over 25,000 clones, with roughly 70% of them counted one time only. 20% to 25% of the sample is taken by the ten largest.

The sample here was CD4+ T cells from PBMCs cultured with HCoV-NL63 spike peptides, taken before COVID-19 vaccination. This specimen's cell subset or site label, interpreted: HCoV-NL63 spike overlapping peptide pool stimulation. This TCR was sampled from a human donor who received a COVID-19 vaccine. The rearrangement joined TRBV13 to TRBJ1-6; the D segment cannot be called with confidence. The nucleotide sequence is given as TGTGCCAGCAGCCAAGAAAATTCACCCCTCCACTTT. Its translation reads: CASSQENSPLHF.